The TCR beta chain under discussion was sequenced for a study of shared clonotypes between healthy human individuals. Study-level findings and limits: Clonotype sharing among donors likely depends on sequencing depth.

Notes on this clone: The antigen remains undetermined.

For each subset, genomic DNA was distributed in equal portions over several immunoSEQ plates. DNA input for the unsorted PBMC replicate PCRs was roughly 330 ng, approximately 29,000 T cell genomes. Profiled with immunoSEQ multiplex PCR; TCRdb holds only in-frame clones, not every one. This sample yields 450,000 to 500,000 clones, of which almost 80% are seen a single time; around 12% belongs to the top ten. Specimen: PBMCs. The origin of this receptor is a woman aged 40 to 50 in good health. Some clones in this sample may be carry-over from other donors' samples.

CDR3 bases: TGTGCCAGTAGTATTTCCAGCCAGAACACCGGGGAGCTGTTTTTT. Translation gives CASSISSQNTGELFF. This chain connects TRBV19 to TRBJ2-2; D is ambiguous. Per the germline V gene, CDR1 is LNHDA and CDR2 is SQIVND (reference sequence). The CDR3 is 15 residues long. Trimming removed 3 bases from V and 1 base from J, with 9 bases in between.